What follows are 29 T cell receptor beta chains derived from one specimen sequenced in a study of T-cell reconstitution after alpha-beta-depleted transplantation in children (dated by TCRdb to the mid-2010s). Libraries were built with PCR. Reads for this sample came from an Illumina HiSeq 2500. Molecular barcoding was employed in the preparation of TCR libraries, with unique molecular identifiers being used to normalize TCRbeta repertoire quantification. TCRdb's own reprocessing of the public reads used fastp at Q25 and MiXCR and kept productive beta chains. Each CDR3 protein gets just one entry, which takes the most common genes and DNA from the rows behind it. A total of about 500,000 distinct CDR3 sequences appear in this sample, around a third of them only once. The ten largest clones add up to approximately 2.3% of the sample. The sequencing used PBMCs from the stem cell graft donor, collected from the stem cell graft. The receptors derive from a human donor who donated a stem cell graft to a child with aplastic anemia.

The J gene is TRBJ1-5, the V gene TRBV10-3; 7 bases agree with TRBD1. The CDR3 runs 16 residues. V lost 4 bases and J lost 2; bases outside the gene matches: 8. In germline, CDR1 is ENHRY, CDR2 SYGVKD. In nucleotides, the CDR3 is TGTGCCATCAGTGGAGGGGGCGTGGGGGGCAATCAGCCCCAGCATTTT. Protein: CAISGGGVGGNQPQHF.

V and J are TRBV5-1 and TRBJ2-1; D is perhaps TRBD2 (6 bases). CDR1 SGHRS and CDR2 YFSETQ come from the germline V gene. This CDR3 has 15 residues. The V end was cut by 2 bases, the J end by 2 bases, with 11 bases between. CDR3 nucleotides: TGCGCCAGCAGCTTTAGCGGCCTAGCCTACAATGAGCAGTTCTTC. This codes for CASSFSGLAYNEQFF. Using reference TRBV5-1 and TRBJ2-1 for the parts outside the CDR3, the full variable domain is KAGVTQTPRYLIKTRGQQVTLSCSPISGHRSVSWYQQTPGQGLQFLFEYFSETQRNKGNFPGRFSGRQFSNSRSEMNVSTLELGDSALYLCASSFSGLAYNEQFFGPGTRLTVL.

This clonotype was seen a handful of times. The genes are TRBV28 and TRBJ1-1, with D possibly being TRBD1 (6 bases). CDR3 length equals 15 residues. Trimming cost V 2 bases and J 2 bases, with 12 bases left between them. CDR1 and CDR2 (germline): MDHEN, SYDVKM. The CDR3 loop is CASSLRTGLNTEAFF. In DNA, the CDR3 is TGTGCCAGCAGTTTACGAACAGGGTTAAACACTGAAGCTTTCTTT.

This rearrangement joins TRBV28 to TRBJ1-5, with a weak D call TRBD1 (6 bases). This CDR3 spans 15 amino acids. Trimming stripped 4 bases from V and 1 base from J, with 11 bases between. Germline loops: CDR1 MDHEN, CDR2 SYDVKM. CDR3 in DNA: TGTGCCAGCAGTTACCTACAGGGCAGCAATCAGCCCCAGCATTTT. Encoded protein: CASSYLQGSNQPQHF.

This clonotype was counted between two and nine times. V usage is TRBV29-1 and J usage is TRBJ1-2; D ambiguous. Germline V gives CDR1 SQVTM, CDR2 ANQGSEA. This CDR3 comprises 13 residues. Trimming removed 3 bases at V and 3 bases at J, with 11 bases between. The CDR3: CSVDGWRDYGYTF. The CDR3, as DNA: TGCAGCGTTGATGGTTGGCGGGACTATGGCTACACCTTC.

This clonotype was observed a few times. The chain couples TRBV5-5 to TRBJ2-1; TRBD1 aligns across 12 bases. Germline V gene lookup returns CDR1 SGHKS and CDR2 YYEKEE (reference sequence). The CDR3 has 16 residues. J was trimmed by 6 bases and V by 4 bases; bases with no gene match: 8. The CDR3 region has the DNA TGTGCCAGCAGCGCCCCCAGGGGACAGGGGGCCAATGAGCAGTTCTTC. It codes for CASSAPRGQGANEQFF.

For the CDR3, the DNA is TGCAGTGCTAGAGACCCCAGCGGGCCCGGGGAGCTGTTTTTT. Residues: CSARDPSGPGELFF. The rearrangement uses TRBV20-1 and TRBJ2-2, with D tentatively TRBD2 (6 bases). This CDR3 contains 14 residues. Trimming pared 0 bases from V and 6 bases from J, leaving 11 bases between. From germline, CDR1 is DFQATT and CDR2 SNEGSKA (reference sequence).

The chain combines TRBV10-3 with TRBJ1-5, with D possibly matching TRBD1 (6 bases). The germline V gene has CDR1 ENHRY and CDR2 SYGVKD. CDR3 size: 14 residues. The V gene lost 2 bases and the J gene lost 4 bases, with 9 bases spanning the gap. The CDR3 coding sequence is TGTGCCATCAGTGAGGGGGGGCCGAATCAGCCCCAGCATTTT. Its translation: CAISEGGPNQPQHF.

This chain uses TRBV12-3 or TRBV12-4 with TRBJ2-7; 13 bases line up with TRBD2. J gave up 3 bases and V 4 bases, and 6 bases lay outside the gene matches. This CDR3 is built from 16 residues. In nucleotides, the CDR3 is TGTGCCAGCAGTTCAGGGACTAGCGGGAACCTCTACGAGCAGTACTTC. Its translation: CASSSGTSGNLYEQYF.

The V gene is TRBV12-3 or TRBV12-4, the J gene TRBJ1-2; no reliable D call. The CDR3 is made up of 12 amino acids. Trimming cost V 3 bases and J 6 bases, with 8 bases left between them. The CDR3 sequence is CASSFDVDGYTF. CDR3 nucleotides: TGTGCCAGCAGTTTCGACGTCGATGGCTACACCTTC.

V usage is TRBV5-6 and J usage is TRBJ2-7, with 12 positions matching TRBD2. From germline, CDR1 is SGHDT and CDR2 YYEEEE. CDR3 length equals 15 residues. With 4 bases clipped from V and 6 bases from J, the junction kept 8 bases outside the gene matches. This chain's CDR3 is CASSPLAGGAGEQYV. CDR3 sequence (DNA): TGTGCCAGCAGCCCCCTAGCGGGGGGGGCTGGCGAGCAGTACGTC.

The chain recombines TRBV4-3 with TRBJ1-2, with 10 nucleotides matching TRBD1. The length of the CDR3 is 14 residues. Germline-derived CDR1 and CDR2 are LGHNA and YSLEER. The V gene end was trimmed by 5 bases and the J gene end by 8 bases; junction bases not matched to a gene: 8. The CDR3 is CASSYRQGAGGYTF. In DNA, the CDR3 is TGCGCCAGCAGCTACCGACAGGGGGCCGGAGGCTACACCTTC.

This chain connects TRBV19 to TRBJ1-4; no firm D call. This CDR3 contains 15 residues. V shed 6 bases and J shed 5 bases, with 16 bases lying between them. CDR1 is LNHDA and CDR2 is SQIVND in the germline V gene (reference sequence). The CDR3 loop is CASRREAPDNEKLFF. In nucleotides, the CDR3 is TGTGCCAGTAGGAGAGAGGCCCCAGACAATGAAAAACTGTTTTTT.

The chain couples TRBV19 to TRBJ1-2, with D unclear. The CDR3 is made up of 15 amino acids. V was clipped by 1 base and J by 1 base, with 10 bases between them. Per the germline V gene, CDR1 is LNHDA and CDR2 is SQIVND (reference sequence). CDR3 DNA: TGTGCCAGTAGTATAGGTTACCGTCTTAACTATGGCTACACCTTC. It is translated as CASSIGYRLNYGYTF.

The chain couples TRBV20-1 to TRBJ2-1; TRBD2 matches 9 bases. The CDR3 spans 13 residues. Germline CDR1 is DFQATT and CDR2 is SNEGSKA (reference sequence). Unmatched junction bases numbered 4, after V lost 7 bases and J lost 3 bases. In DNA, the CDR3 is TGCAGTGGTAAGCGGGAGGTCTACAATGAGCAGTTCTTC. It is translated as CSGKREVYNEQFF.

This chain's CDR3 is CASSLLREIRAEAFF. The CDR3, as DNA: TGTGCCAGCAGCTTACTTAGGGAAATAAGGGCTGAAGCTTTCTTT. The J gene is TRBJ1-1, the V gene TRBV7-2, with D unresolved. The V gene's germline CDR1 is SGHTA and CDR2 FQGNSA. The germline V and J ends were trimmed by 2 bases and 6 bases, with 16 bases remaining between them. There are 15 residues in the CDR3.

This clonotype was seen a handful of times. The J gene is TRBJ1-5, the V gene TRBV6-1; maybe TRBD1 (5 bases). The CDR3 is made up of 12 amino acids. CDR1 is MNHNS and CDR2 is SASEGT in the germline V gene. V lost 0 bases, J lost 11 bases, and 8 bases lay in between. The CDR3 loop reads CASSEAAGAQHF. Here the CDR3 DNA reads TGTGCCAGCAGTGAAGCAGCGGGGGCCCAGCATTTT.

This chain joins TRBV9 and TRBJ2-3, with 13 bases aligning to TRBD2. This CDR3 region has 14 residues. Trimming at V came to 3 bases and at J to 8 bases, leaving 3 bases not matched to a gene. Germline values: CDR1 SGDLS, CDR2 YYNGEE. This CDR3 is CASSARTSGSTQYF. The CDR3 region has the DNA TGTGCCAGCAGCGCCCGGACTAGCGGGAGTACGCAGTATTTT. Based on the CDR3 plus reference TRBV9 and TRBJ2-3, the full variable domain is DSGVTQTPKHLITATGQRVTLRCSPRSGDLSVYWYQQSLDQGLQFLIQYYNGEERAKGNILERFSAQQFPDLHSELNLSSLELGDSALYFCASSARTSGSTQYFGPGTRLTVL.

This clonotype showed up just a few times. The chain links TRBV7-9 to TRBJ1-4; D remains ambiguous. The germline V gene has CDR1 SEHNR and CDR2 FQNEAQ (reference sequence). The ends were cut back, 3 bases at V and 0 bases at J, with 14 bases in the middle. CDR3 length equals 17 residues. The CDR3 region has the DNA TGTGCCAGCAGCTTGTCCCTACCTAGTGCAACTAATGAAAAACTGTTTTTT. Amino acids: CASSLSLPSATNEKLFF.

This chain uses TRBV6-5 with TRBJ2-1; the match to TRBD2 covers 9 bases. The CDR3 has 14 amino acids. From germline, CDR1 is MNHEY and CDR2 SVGAGI. V shed 3 bases, J shed 7 bases, and the junction held 4 bases outside the gene matches. The CDR3 coding sequence is TGTGCCAGCAGTTATGGACTAGCGAGGAATGAGCAGTTCTTC. It codes for CASSYGLARNEQFF.

V usage is TRBV21-1 and J usage is TRBJ2-7; the table's D gene call, TRBD1, was not cross checked with the DNA. TRBV21-1 represents a pseudogene. CDR3 size: 16 residues. In DNA form, the CDR3 reads TGTGCCAGCAGCAAATTGGGACAGCGAGGGACTTACGAGCAGTACGTC. Its protein is CASSKLGQRGTYEQYV.

The chain joins TRBV27 to TRBJ1-2; unclear D gene. Germline V gene data show CDR1 as MNHEY and CDR2 as SMNVEV (reference sequence). This CDR3 has 13 residues. V gave up 6 bases and J gave up 2 bases, with 10 bases separating them. CDR3 DNA sequence: TGTGCCAGCAGCAATGACATCAACTATGGCTACACCTTC. Protein: CASSNDINYGYTF.

The chain employs TRBV30 and TRBJ1-4; D is possibly TRBD1 (5 bases). V was trimmed by 0 bases and J by 10 bases, leaving 18 bases between them. CDR1 and CDR2 (germline): GTSNPN, SVGIG (reference sequence). The CDR3 is 15 amino acids. The CDR3 DNA reads as TGTGCCTGGAGTGTGAGGACAAGCCTCCTGGGAAAACTGTTTTTT. This translates into CAWSVRTSLLGKLFF. Supplemented by reference TRBV30 and TRBJ1-4, the full variable domain reads SQTIHQWPATLVQPVGSPLSLECTVEGTSNPNLYWYRQAAGRGLQLLFYSVGIGQISSEVPQNLSASRPQDRQFILSSKKLLLSDSGFYLCAWSVRTSLLGKLFFGSGTQLSVL.

This clonotype was counted at least ten times. This CDR3 is CSVDIGVLGGYTF. CDR3 sequence (DNA): TGCAGCGTTGACATAGGGGTACTAGGGGGCTACACCTTC. The rearrangement joins TRBV29-1 to TRBJ1-2, with D perhaps TRBD1 (5 bases). V lost 3 bases and J 8 bases, leaving 16 bases between the germline ends. The CDR3 length is 13 residues. The germline gives CDR1 SQVTM, CDR2 ANQGSEA.

This chain connects TRBV20-1 to TRBJ1-2; TRBD1 matches at 10 bases. Germline trimming cut 5 bases from V and 4 bases from J; bases unmatched to any gene: 7. There are 14 residues in the CDR3. The germline CDR1 and CDR2 sequences are DFQATT and SNEGSKA (reference sequence). The CDR3 spells CSALDRGPGYGYTF. The CDR3 DNA is TGCAGTGCTCTAGACAGGGGGCCCGGCTATGGCTACACCTTC.

This clonotype appeared a few times. J is TRBJ2-3 and V is TRBV11-2; D possibly uses TRBD1 or TRBD2 (6 bases each). The V end was cut by 2 bases, the J end by 6 bases, with 9 bases between. Germline CDR1 and CDR2: SGHAT and FQNNGV. CDR3 length equals 13 residues. CDR3 in DNA: TGTGCCAGCAGCTTATCGGGGGCGGATACGCAGTATTTT. Translated, it gives CASSLSGADTQYF.

This clonotype was found a few times. The chain has TRBV14 and TRBJ2-1; no clear D gene. The germline CDR1 and CDR2 sequences are SGHDN and FVKESK. This CDR3 has 12 amino acids. The V end lost 2 bases, the J end lost 8 bases, and 7 bases lay between the germline ends. The CDR3: CASSQSTDEQFF. The DNA for the CDR3 is TGTGCCAGCAGCCAATCTACTGATGAGCAGTTCTTC. The full variable domain, its missing parts supplied by reference TRBV14 and TRBJ2-1, is EAGVTQFPSHSVIEKGQTVTLRCDPISGHDNLYWYRRVMGKEIKFLLHFVKESKQDESGMPNNRFLAERTGGTYSTLKVQPAELEDSGVYFCASSQSTDEQFFGPGTRLTVL.

The sample holds a few counts of this clonotype. The chain has TRBV7-2 and TRBJ2-1; D may correspond to TRBD1 or TRBD2 (5 bases each). Trimming shortened V by 4 bases and J by 0 bases, and 13 bases separated the two germline ends. The CDR3 contains 16 residues. Germline loops: CDR1 SGHTA, CDR2 FQGNSA. CDR3 bases: TGTGCCAGCAGCTCAAGTGGGGGACCCTCCTACAATGAGCAGTTCTTC. Translated, it gives CASSSSGGPSYNEQFF.

The sample holds a few counts of this clonotype. The chain employs TRBV18 and TRBJ2-7; tentative D call: TRBD1 (8 bases). Trimming stripped 1 base from V and 4 bases from J, with 14 bases between. The germline V gene has CDR1 KGHSH and CDR2 LQKENI. CDR3 length equals 15 residues. CDR3 nucleotides: TGTGCCAGCTCACCACAAGGACAGGGAGGGTACGAGCAGTACTTC. It is translated as CASSPQGQGGYEQYF.